Following are 17 T cell receptor beta chains from one sample sequenced in a study of blood T cell repertoires in COVID-19. Sequencing was performed with immunoSEQ multiplex PCR; in TCRdb, only in-frame clones are kept and a portion is missing. The sample contains around 190,000 clones, around four fifths of which appear only once. Sequenced input: peripheral blood. Every receptor here comes from a man between 65 and 85 years old with active or convalescent COVID-19.

This clone was seen only a few times. The chain carries TRBV30 and TRBJ1-5, with D possibly TRBD1 on 5 matching bases. This CDR3 has 13 residues. V lost 2 bases and J lost 4, with 9 bases in between. CDR1 is GTSNPN, CDR2 SVGIG, per germline (reference sequence). In DNA form, the CDR3 reads TGTGCCTGGAGTCAGGGATATAATCAGCCCCAGCATTTT. Translation gives CAWSQGYNQPQHF.

The gene calls are TRBV5-1 and TRBJ2-3, with 8 bases matching TRBD2. Germline V gene data show CDR1 as SGHRS and CDR2 as YFSETQ. The CDR3 has 16 amino acids. With 0 bases clipped from V and 4 bases from J, the junction kept 7 bases outside the gene matches. CDR3 sequence (DNA): TGCGCCAGCAGCTTGGTGGGACTAGGGCGATCAGATACGCAGTATTTT. Translating it yields CASSLVGLGRSDTQYF.

This clone was recorded once. The chain employs TRBV4-3 and TRBJ2-7; D possibly corresponds to TRBD1 (6 bases). The CDR3 loop spans 14 amino acids. CDR1 is LGHNA, CDR2 YSLEER, per germline. V was trimmed by 0 bases and J by 6 bases, leaving 12 bases between them. As DNA, the CDR3 is TGCGCCAGCAGCCAAGATTTATCAGGGGCCGAGCAGTACTTC. This codes for CASSQDLSGAEQYF.

J is TRBJ2-6 and V is TRBV24-1; maybe TRBD2 (5 bases). This CDR3 is 18 amino acids long. CDR1 and CDR2 from the germline V gene are KGHDR and SFDVKD. Trimming removed 8 bases at V and 0 bases at J, with 19 bases between. CDR3 loop: CATNLPPRGVSGANVLTF. In DNA form, the CDR3 reads TGTGCCACCAATCTCCCGCCCCGGGGAGTCTCTGGGGCCAACGTCCTGACTTTC.

This clone was detected only once. The CDR3 reads CASSLLGLSDTQYF. The CDR3 DNA reads as TGCGCCAGCAGCTTGTTAGGACTTTCAGATACGCAGTATTTT. The chain is built from TRBV5-1 and TRBJ2-3; D may be TRBD2 (5 bases). The V gene's germline CDR1 is SGHRS and CDR2 YFSETQ. The CDR3 contains 14 residues. V shed 1 base and J shed 4 bases, with 10 bases lying between them.

This chain uses TRBV19 with TRBJ2-7; TRBD2 matches 11 bases. CDR1 is LNHDA and CDR2 is SQIVND in the germline V gene (reference sequence). CDR3 length equals 15 residues. With V trimmed by 5 bases and J by 3 bases, 6 bases remained unmatched. CDR3 in amino acids: CASSSLTSGVYEQYF. The DNA of the CDR3 is TGTGCCAGTAGTTCCCTGACTAGCGGGGTCTACGAGCAGTACTTC.

This clone has a handful of counts. This chain joins TRBV5-1 and TRBJ2-2; maybe TRBD1 (6 bases). V was pared by 5 bases and J by 4 bases, with 21 bases between. Germline V gene sequence: CDR1 SGHRS, CDR2 YFSETQ. The CDR3 runs 17 residues. DNA of the CDR3: TGCGCCAGCAGGATGGAAGGGGGAACCCCTGGCACCGGGGAGCTGTTTTTT. Encoded protein: CASRMEGGTPGTGELFF.

This clone has just a few counts. V usage is TRBV12-1 and J usage is TRBJ1-5. TRBV12-1 is annotated as a pseudogene. This CDR3 spans 15 amino acids. The CDR3 bases are TGTGCCAGCAGCGTGATGAGGTACCGCAATCAGCCCCAGCATTTT. Encoded protein: CASSVMRYRNQPQHF.

This chain connects TRBV5-8 to TRBJ2-3; the match to TRBD2 covers 7 bases. V lost 1 base to trimming and J lost 2 bases; unmatched junction nucleotides: 1. The length of the CDR3 is 14 residues. Germline-derived CDR1 and CDR2 are SGHTS and YDEGEE. This CDR3 reads CASSLLAATDTQYF. The CDR3 nucleotides are TGTGCCAGCAGCTTGCTAGCGGCCACAGATACGCAGTATTTT.

This chain connects TRBV6-5 to TRBJ1-2; D is unresolved. Germline V gives CDR1 MNHEY, CDR2 SVGAGI. Between the trimmed V and J ends, which lost 0 bases and 4 bases, there was a span of 12 bases. The CDR3 sequence is 15 residues long. CDR3 bases: TGTGCCAGCAGTTACTCGGAGGGCTCCTTCTATGGCTACACCTTC. This gives the protein CASSYSEGSFYGYTF.

V and J are TRBV15 and TRBJ2-1; 11 bases agree with TRBD2. The CDR3 has 18 residues. The trim removed 0 bases at V and 5 bases at J, leaving 9 bases unmatched. CDR1 is LNHNV, CDR2 YYDKDF, per germline (reference sequence). CDR3 region: CATSRDGSGTSGNNEQFF. CDR3 DNA: TGTGCCACCAGCAGAGATGGCTCCGGGACTAGCGGAAACAATGAGCAGTTCTTC.

The genes are TRBV3-1 (or the pseudogene TRBV3-2) and TRBJ1-4, with D tentatively TRBD1 (6 bases). V lost 3 bases to trimming and J lost 4 bases, with 9 bases between them. This CDR3 comprises 14 residues. Germline lookup yields CDR1 LGHDT and CDR2 YNNKEL (reference sequence). In DNA, the CDR3 is TGTGCCAGCAGCCAGACAGGTTATAATGAAAAACTGTTTTTT. The encoded protein is CASSQTGYNEKLFF.

This chain connects TRBV9 to TRBJ2-7; TRBD1 agrees at 8 bases. V lost 0 bases, J lost 7 bases, and 9 bases stayed unmatched. The CDR3 is made up of 15 amino acids. Germline CDR1 SGDLS, CDR2 YYNGEE. The CDR3, as DNA: TGTGCCAGCAGCGTAGAGGCCAGGGGGCGAGGTGAGCAGTACTTC. Translated, it gives CASSVEARGRGEQYF.

The genes are TRBV7-2 and TRBJ2-5; 14 bases fit TRBD2. After removal of 4 bases from V and 6 bases from J, the junction contained 10 bases not matched to a gene. Germline V gene sequence: CDR1 SGHTA, CDR2 FQGNSA. CDR3 length: 17 residues. The CDR3 loop reads CASSSVGGLAGVKTQYF. The CDR3, as DNA: TGTGCCAGCAGCTCAGTTGGGGGACTAGCGGGGGTGAAGACCCAGTACTTC.

This clone was counted only a few times. The V gene is TRBV19, the J gene TRBJ1-1; D call uncertain. The CDR3 spans 14 residues. Per the germline V gene, CDR1 is LNHDA and CDR2 is SQIVND (reference sequence). V gave up 3 bases and J gave up 5 bases, with 13 bases separating them. Here the CDR3 DNA reads TGTGCCAGTAGTATCGCGGGGTTCCAGACTGAAGCTTTCTTT. It is translated as CASSIAGFQTEAFF.

This clone has a single count. The chain combines TRBV30 with TRBJ1-6, with TRBD1 matching 7 bases. Germline loops: CDR1 GTSNPN, CDR2 SVGIG (reference sequence). Trimming removed 5 bases from V and 3 bases from J; junction bases left unmatched: 10. The CDR3 extends over 16 amino acids. The CDR3 DNA reads TGTGCCTGGGGTCTCCGGGACAGAAACTATAATTCACCCCTCCACTTT. Protein sequence: CAWGLRDRNYNSPLHF.

The chain has TRBV5-4 and TRBJ1-1; D remains unclear. Trimming pared 0 bases from V and 0 bases from J, leaving 12 bases between. The germline V gene encodes CDR1 SGHNT and CDR2 YYREEE (reference sequence). CDR3 length: 16 residues. DNA for the CDR3: TGTGCCAGCAGCTTGGCCGTGGACTCCATGAACACTGAAGCTTTCTTT. Translating gives CASSLAVDSMNTEAFF. Drawing the rest from reference TRBV5-4 and TRBJ1-1, the complete variable domain is ETGVTQSPTHLIKTRGQQVTLRCSSQSGHNTVSWYQQALGQGPQFIFQYYREEENGRGNFPPRFSGLQFPNYSSELNVNALELDDSALYLCASSLAVDSMNTEAFFGQGTRLTVV.